This T cell receptor (beta chain) is from a study of OX40 agonist ivuxolimab in advanced cancers. Study context: Patients received ivuxolimab, an agonistic anti-OX40 (CD134) antibody. Regarding the study as a whole: CD4+ and CD8+ T cells in blood underwent clonal expansion by week 6 at 0.1 to 3.0 mg/kg. Mean expanded clone counts were higher in CD8+ than CD4+ T cells. What antigens the expanded peripheral T cells recognized was never established.

A word on this clone: Its antigen is not identified.

CDR3 length: 15 residues. V was trimmed by 1 base and J by 7 bases, leaving 14 bases between them. CDR1 is LNHDA and CDR2 is SQIVND in the germline V gene (reference sequence). Generated by immunoSEQ multiplex PCR, the TCRdb table keeps only in-frame clones and is missing some. Among around 39,000 clones listed, 65% to 90% were seen once. The sequencing used CD4+ or CD8+ T cells sorted from blood, collected in a trial of the OX40 agonist ivuxolimab. The V gene is TRBV19, the J gene TRBJ1-5, with D possibly matching TRBD1 (5 bases). This TCR derives from an adult with an advanced solid tumor such as melanoma, head and neck, liver or kidney cancer. CDR3 nucleotides: TGTGCCAGTAGTATAGGGGGGAGAGGGATCCAGCCCCAGCATTTT. As protein: CASSIGGRGIQPQHF. The full variable domain, its missing parts supplied by reference TRBV19 and TRBJ1-5, is DGGITQSPKYLFRKEGQNVTLSCEQNLNHDAMYWYRQDPGQGLRLIYYSQIVNDFQKGDIAEGYSVSREKKESFPLTVTSAQKNPTAFYLCASSIGGRGIQPQHFGDGTRLSIL.